The T cell receptor (beta chain) under discussion was sequenced for a study of OX40 agonist ivuxolimab in advanced cancers. Findings and caveats of the study: The study found among the lowest clonal expansion in partial responders at 0.1-3.0 mg/kg. At 0.1 to 3.0 mg/kg, clonal expansion of CD4+ and CD8+ blood T cells had occurred by week 6.

With respect to this clone: Antigen specificity is unknown.

Clones were sequenced by immunoSEQ multiplex PCR, and TCRdb holds only the in-frame ones, with some missing. In the table there are 54,000 or so clones, approximately 80% of which are singletons. CDR3 size: 16 residues. Trimming took 2 bases from V and 4 from J; bases not matched to a gene: 3. CDR1 and CDR2 (germline): MGHRA, YSYEKL. Sampling times: baseline, cycle 4 day 1, cycle 7 day 1. The material sequenced was CD4+ or CD8+ T cells sorted from blood, taken in a trial of the OX40 agonist ivuxolimab. The V call is TRBV4-1, the J call TRBJ2-1; 12 bases agree with TRBD2. This sequence originates from an adult with an advanced solid tumor such as melanoma, head and neck, liver or kidney cancer. CDR3 DNA sequence: TGCGCCAGCAGCCAACCTACTAGCGGGAGGTACAATGAGCAGTTCTTC. Residues: CASSQPTSGRYNEQFF.